Detailed here is one TCR beta chain. No antigen is known for it. This specimen includes other DNA sequences encoding the same CDR3. The CDR3 is made up of 13 amino acids. CDR1 and CDR2 (germline): SGHVS, FQNEAQ. The germline V and J ends were trimmed by 1 base and 4 bases, with 7 bases remaining between them. The data originate from a study of OX40 agonist ivuxolimab in advanced cancers. Study in general: Ivuxolimab, an agonistic anti-OX40 (CD134) antibody, was given to patients. Checkpoint inhibitors had been given previously to under 50% of patients.

TCRdb's copy holds only in-frame clones and misses some; the assay was immunoSEQ multiplex PCR. This repertoire shows 50,000 to 75,000 clones, 92% found once; its top ten account for approximately 0.64%. General observations from the study: Expanded clones belonging to CD8+ T cells outnumbered, on average, those of CD4+.

The chain employs TRBV7-8 and TRBJ1-2; D gene unclear. This clonotype originated in an adult with an advanced solid tumor such as melanoma, head and neck, liver or kidney cancer. Sequences were derived from CD4+ or CD8+ T cells sorted from blood, sampled in a trial of the OX40 agonist ivuxolimab. CDR3 sequence reads: CASSLDTLYGYTF. CDR3 DNA: TGTGCCAGCAGCTTAGACACGCTCTATGGCTACACCTTC.